One and the same sample provided the 15 T cell receptor beta chains below, sequenced in a study of regulatory T cells in long-lasting Graves disease (dated by TCRdb to 2020 to 2023). The library was prepared using multiplex PCR. Sequencing was performed on an Illumina HiSeq 4000. To build TCR beta libraries, CDR3 regions were amplified by Arm-PCR using iRepertoire HTBI primers. TCRdb passed the public sequencing reads through fastp at Q25 and MiXCR, retaining productive beta sequences. A single entry per CDR3 protein holds the most common genes and DNA from its merged rows. Here the sample has 600,000 to 650,000 distinct CDR3 sequences; roughly 15% occur a single time. The ten top clones hold 18% of the sample. The time point label here, explained by the study, means: newly diagnosed GD, antithyroid drugs for less than 3 months. For both TCR sequencing and RNA sequencing, RNA was extracted from PBMCs using TRIzol.

These data also featured in a second study, about T cells in Graves' hyperthyroidism and ophthalmopathy.

The sequences come from peripheral blood mononuclear cells (PBMCs), collected at new diagnosis, from a patient treated with antithyroid drugs. The receptors shown here come from a woman aged 25 to 45 with Graves disease. Donor details come from another sample of the same person, matched by shared clones.

This clonotype is a singleton in its sample. V gene TRBV29-1 combines with J gene TRBJ2-3; no clear D gene. Germline CDR1 and CDR2: SQVTM and ANQGSEA. V lost 6 bases and J lost 2, with 15 bases in between. This CDR3 region has 14 residues. The DNA of the CDR3 is TGCAGCGTCATAACTACAAGAAACACAGATACGCAGTATTTT. This codes for CSVITTRNTDTQYF.

This clonotype has a handful of counts. Mismatch with germline at one junction end may stem from a read error. V usage is TRBV20-1 and J usage is TRBJ2-2; 13 positions agree with TRBD2. CDR3 length: 17 residues. Germline CDR1 and CDR2: DFQATT and SNEGSKA (reference sequence). The CDR3 loop is CSARKRGLAGNTGEPFF. The CDR3 region has the DNA TGCAGTGCTAGAAAGAGGGGACTAGCGGGGAACACCGGGGAGCCGTTTTTT.

On this clonotype itself: At one boundary the junction diverges from the germline segment, which might be a read error. As DNA, the CDR3 is TGTGAGACGGGACAGGGAAACACTGAAGCTTTCTTT. It translates to CETGQGNTEAFF. The chain uses TRBV20-1 and TRBJ1-1; 9 bases fit TRBD1. The germline gives CDR1 DFQATT, CDR2 SNEGSKA (reference sequence). The CDR3 consists of 12 residues.

This clonotype was recorded at least ten times. The chain links TRBV12-3 or TRBV12-4 to TRBJ2-2; no reliable D call. This CDR3 has 13 residues. Trimming pared 9 bases from V and 5 bases from J, leaving 13 bases between. The CDR3 loop is CASDGWLTGELFF. The CDR3 region has the DNA TGTGCCAGTGACGGGTGGTTGACCGGGGAGCTGTTTTTT.

This clonotype was seen repeatedly, ten times or more. The chain is built from TRBV11-2 and TRBJ2-1, with D perhaps matching TRBD1 (6 bases). CDR1 and CDR2 from the germline V gene are SGHAT and FQNNGV. The ends were cut back, 6 bases at V and 12 bases at J, with 15 bases in the middle. This CDR3 has 12 residues. The CDR3 protein is CASRTAGDRQFF. Written as DNA, the CDR3 is TGTGCCAGCAGAACCGCAGGGGACCGGCAGTTCTTC.

This clonotype was detected only a few times. This chain connects TRBV5-5 to TRBJ1-4; 11 bases agree with TRBD1. V trimming: 4 bases; J trimming: 10 bases; junction bases outside the gene matches: 9. This CDR3 has 15 amino acids. CDR1 and CDR2 from the germline V gene are SGHKS and YYEKEE (reference sequence). The CDR3: CASSDGTGGFGKLFF. The DNA of the CDR3 is TGTGCCAGCAGCGACGGGACAGGGGGTTTCGGAAAACTGTTTTTT.

This clonotype occurred many times. CDR3 nucleotides: TGCAGCTATAGGGGGCTCAATGAAAAACTGTTTTTT. Amino acid sequence: CSYRGLNEKLFF. The chain combines TRBV20-1 with TRBJ1-4, with TRBD1 matching 7 bases. The CDR3 extends over 12 amino acids. The germline V gene encodes CDR1 DFQATT and CDR2 SNEGSKA (reference sequence).

This clonotype was seen a few times. J is TRBJ1-1 and V is TRBV14; D may be TRBD1 (5 bases). Trimming shortened V by 5 bases and J by 0 bases, and 13 bases separated the two germline ends. Germline V gene data show CDR1 as SGHDN and CDR2 as FVKESK. The CDR3 contains 15 residues. CDR3 DNA sequence: TGTGCCAGCAGCGAGACAGAGAACATGAACACTGAAGCTTTCTTT. Translation gives CASSETENMNTEAFF.

Only a few counts were recorded for this clonotype. The chain recombines TRBV6-4 with TRBJ1-2; 8 bases fit TRBD1. Germline V gene sequence: CDR1 MRHNA, CDR2 SNTAGT. V lost 0 bases, J lost 3 bases, and 12 bases stayed unmatched. The CDR3 is made up of 18 amino acids. This CDR3 reads CASSDSIPGGLLDYGYTF. As DNA, the CDR3 is TGTGCCAGCAGTGACTCGATCCCAGGGGGCCTCTTAGACTATGGCTACACCTTC.

This clonotype occurred many times. This chain joins TRBV20-1 and TRBJ2-1; 9 bases agree with TRBD2. This CDR3 spans 15 amino acids. V trimming: 3 bases; J trimming: 4 bases; junction bases outside the gene matches: 7. Germline loops: CDR1 DFQATT, CDR2 SNEGSKA (reference sequence). Written as DNA, the CDR3 is TGCAGTGCTAGTGAGCGGGAGGTACCTTACAATGAGCAGTTCTTC. It yields the protein CSASEREVPYNEQFF.

This clonotype has just a few counts. This chain joins TRBV11-2 and TRBJ2-4, with 7 bases aligning to TRBD2. This CDR3 has 15 amino acids. CDR1 is SGHAT and CDR2 is FQNNGV in the germline V gene. Unmatched junction bases numbered 5, after V lost 4 bases and J lost 2 bases. In DNA, the CDR3 is TGTGCCAGCAGCTCCCGGGGGGAGACCAAAAACATTCAGTACTTC. Its translation: CASSSRGETKNIQYF. The full variable domain, its missing parts supplied by reference TRBV11-2 and TRBJ2-4, is EAGVAQSPRYKIIEKRQSVAFWCNPISGHATLYWYQQILGQGPKLLIQFQNNGVVDDSQLPKDRFSAERLKGVDSTLKIQPAKLEDSAVYLCASSSRGETKNIQYFGAGTRLSVL.

The chain carries TRBV20-1 and TRBJ2-5; D call uncertain. The CDR3 is 16 amino acids. Trimming pared 0 bases from V and 1 base from J, leaving 15 bases between. Germline values: CDR1 DFQATT, CDR2 SNEGSKA (reference sequence). The CDR3 DNA reads TGCAGTGCTAGAGATCAGGCAAAAACCATCCAAGAGACCCAGTACTTC. It translates to CSARDQAKTIQETQYF.

Comments on this clonotype: A far larger clone lies a single base away; this is likely a read error. The V call is TRBV6-2 or TRBV6-3, the J call TRBJ1-1, with a tentative D call TRBD1 (5 bases). The CDR3 contains 12 residues. V was trimmed by 7 bases and J by 6 bases, leaving 12 bases between them. The germline V gene has CDR1 MNHEY and CDR2 SVGEGT. CDR3 sequence: CASNSTGAEAFF. CDR3 DNA: TGTGCCAGCAATTCCACGGGGGCTGAAGCTTTCTTT.

This clonotype was detected ten times or more. The chain has TRBV20-1 and TRBJ1-6; D not resolved. Germline V lookup: CDR1 DFQATT, CDR2 SNEGSKA (reference sequence). The germline V and J ends were trimmed by 6 bases and 10 bases, with 19 bases remaining between them. The CDR3 contains 14 residues. CDR3 DNA sequence: TGCAGTGCGGTCATAGGGCCGGGCCTGTCACCCCTCCACTTT. It specifies CSAVIGPGLSPLHF.

This clonotype has a count of ten or more. The V and J genes are TRBV27 and TRBJ1-1; D gene ambiguous. The CDR3 spans 12 residues. With 10 bases removed from V and 1 base from J, the gap between germline ends came to 10 bases. The germline CDR1 and CDR2 sequences are MNHEY and SMNVEV (reference sequence). CDR3 DNA: TGTGCCATCGGAGGGAGGAACACTGAAGCTTTCTTT. This translates into CAIGGRNTEAFF.